Shown below are 24 T cell receptor beta chains from a single sample sequenced in a study of blood T cell repertoires in COVID-19. The assay was immunoSEQ multiplex PCR, and TCRdb's table has in-frame clones only and misses some. The repertoire includes nearly 110,000 clones, about 91% of them detected once, and roughly 6.6% sits in the top ten. Sequencing used peripheral blood. These receptors originate from a man aged 50 to 60 with active or convalescent COVID-19.

The V gene is TRBV27, the J gene TRBJ1-2, with TRBD1 matching 7 bases. The V gene's germline CDR1 is MNHEY and CDR2 SMNVEV (reference sequence). V lost 7 bases and J lost 6; bases outside the gene matches: 8. The CDR3 extends over 13 amino acids. The CDR3 region is CASTSTGLDGYTF. In nucleotides, the CDR3 is TGTGCCAGCACCTCGACAGGGCTCGATGGCTACACCTTC.

In its sample, this clone was seen a few times. This chain connects TRBV10-2 to TRBJ1-6, with D possibly matching TRBD1 (5 bases). Germline CDR1 WSHSY, CDR2 SAAADI. This CDR3 comprises 13 residues. V lost 7 bases, J lost 4 bases, and 8 bases lay in between. The CDR3 sequence is CASTGGYNSPLHF. CDR3 nucleotide sequence: TGCGCCAGCACCGGGGGGTATAATTCACCCCTCCACTTT.

The chain uses TRBV6-5 and TRBJ2-2; 9 nucleotides agree with TRBD1. The CDR3 is 15 residues long. V lost 6 bases and J lost 6; bases outside the gene matches: 8. The V gene's germline CDR1 is MNHEY and CDR2 SVGAGI. In DNA form, the CDR3 reads TGTGCCAGCAGCACCGGGACAGGGATCGCCGGGGAGCTGTTTTTT. Its protein is CASSTGTGIAGELFF.

A few counts support this clone. The chain joins TRBV9 to TRBJ2-7, with D tentatively TRBD2 (6 bases). The CDR3 has 14 residues. The ends were cut back, 0 bases at V and 2 bases at J, with 9 bases in the middle. Germline CDR1 and CDR2: SGDLS and YYNGEE. This CDR3 reads CASSVGLDPYEQYF. CDR3 nucleotides: TGTGCCAGCAGCGTAGGACTAGACCCCTACGAGCAGTACTTC.

This chain joins TRBV19 and TRBJ1-1; 8 bases are a match to TRBD1. Germline trimming cut 2 bases from V and 5 bases from J; bases unmatched to any gene: 7. CDR1 is LNHDA, CDR2 SQIVND, per germline (reference sequence). The CDR3 is 15 amino acids. The CDR3 nucleotides are TGTGCCAGTAGTATACCGGCAGGGGGCCGTACTGAAGCTTTCTTT. Translation: CASSIPAGGRTEAFF.

The J gene is TRBJ1-5, the V gene TRBV5-8; weak D call: TRBD1 (5 bases). Trimming removed 8 bases from V and 6 bases from J, with 12 bases in between. The CDR3 totals 12 residues. CDR1 is SGHTS, CDR2 YDEGEE, per germline. CDR3 coding DNA: TGTGCCAGGACAGAGGATATTCAGCCCCAGCATTTT. It translates to CARTEDIQPQHF. Complete variable domain (other parts from reference TRBV5-8 and TRBJ1-5): EAGVTQSPTHLIKTRGQQATLRCSPISGHTSVYWYQQALGLGLQFLLWYDEGEERNRGNFPPRFSGRQFPNYSSELNVNALELEDSALYLCARTEDIQPQHFGDGTRLSIL.

This clone was seen just once. CDR3 loop: CASSYLAGASYEQYF. The CDR3 DNA follows: TGTGCCAGCAGTTACTTAGCGGGAGCCTCCTACGAGCAGTACTTC. The genes are TRBV6-6 and TRBJ2-7, with 9 bases identical to TRBD2. CDR1 is MNHNY, CDR2 SVGAGI, per germline (reference sequence). The CDR3 contains 15 residues. The trim removed 1 base at V and 0 bases at J, leaving 1 base unmatched.

The table lists this clone with a few counts. The chain recombines TRBV5-3 with TRBJ2-3; D is perhaps TRBD1 (6 bases). TRBV5-3 is sorted into the ORF group, with uncertain function. The CDR3 covers 17 residues. Between the trimmed V and J ends, which lost 4 bases and 0 bases, there was a span of 18 bases. This CDR3 is CARSPVHLQGSTDTQYF. In DNA, the CDR3 is TGTGCCAGAAGCCCCGTACACCTACAGGGTAGCACAGATACGCAGTATTTT.

The chain carries TRBV28 and TRBJ1-5; unclear D gene. Germline-derived CDR1 and CDR2 are MDHEN and SYDVKM. V lost 6 bases to trimming and J lost 4 bases, with 16 bases between them. The CDR3 consists of 15 residues. The CDR3 loop is CASRSGGHLNQPQHF. CDR3 nucleotides: TGTGCCAGCAGATCTGGTGGTCACCTAAATCAGCCCCAGCATTTT.

This chain links TRBV6-5 with TRBJ1-4, with TRBD1 as a possible D gene (6 bases). The CDR3 covers 13 residues. Trimming cost V 6 bases and J 8 bases, with 13 bases left between them. Germline CDR1 and CDR2: MNHEY and SVGAGI. DNA of the CDR3: TGTGCCAGCAGGAGACCTACAGGGGAAAAACTGTTTTTT. The encoded protein is CASRRPTGEKLFF.

V and J are TRBV9 and TRBJ1-3; possibly TRBD1 for D (6 bases). The V end was cut by 4 bases, the J end by 1 base, with 12 bases between. The CDR3 covers 15 residues. Per germline, CDR1 SGDLS and CDR2 YYNGEE. The CDR3 region has the DNA TGTGCCAGCAGCATCAGGGGTGGGTCTGGAAACACCATATATTTT. It encodes CASSIRGGSGNTIYF.

This sequence joins TRBV19 and TRBJ2-7; 8 nucleotides align to TRBD1. This CDR3 region has 11 residues. V trimming: 7 bases; J trimming: 5 bases; junction bases outside the gene matches: 1. Germline V gene sequence: CDR1 LNHDA, CDR2 SQIVND (reference sequence). The CDR3: CASKQGDEQYF. CDR3 sequence (DNA): TGTGCCAGTAAACAGGGGGACGAGCAGTACTTC.

This chain connects TRBV19 to TRBJ2-1, with 9 bases matching TRBD2. V dropped 5 bases and J dropped 8; count of bases not matched to a gene: 4. The CDR3 is 13 residues long. Looked up from germline, CDR1 is LNHDA and CDR2 is SQIVND (reference sequence). DNA for the CDR3: TGTGCCAGTAGTCAGGCGGGAGGGGATGAGCAGTTCTTC. Residues: CASSQAGGDEQFF. The whole variable domain, remainder taken from reference TRBV19 and TRBJ2-1, is DGGITQSPKYLFRKEGQNVTLSCEQNLNHDAMYWYRQDPGQGLRLIYYSQIVNDFQKGDIAEGYSVSREKKESFPLTVTSAQKNPTAFYLCASSQAGGDEQFFGPGTRLTVL.

This chain joins TRBV4-1 and TRBJ1-1; D unresolved. The V gene lost 1 base and the J gene lost 1 base, with 10 bases spanning the gap. The germline V gene encodes CDR1 MGHRA and CDR2 YSYEKL. The CDR3 is made up of 15 amino acids. CDR3 DNA: TGCGCCAGCAGCCAAGCGGGGTACGGGAACACTGAAGCTTTCTTT. Protein: CASSQAGYGNTEAFF.

The chain combines TRBV2 with TRBJ2-1; D not resolved. The CDR3 sequence is 15 residues long. Trimming took off 1 base at V and 4 bases at J, with 11 bases between the two ends. Germline CDR1 reads SNHLY; CDR2 reads FYNNEI. The DNA for the CDR3 is TGTGCCAGCAGTGAAGGGCCTCCCTGGTACAATGAGCAGTTCTTC. This gives the protein CASSEGPPWYNEQFF.

This chain uses TRBV7-9 with TRBJ1-5; D unclear. The ends were cut back, 6 bases at V and 4 bases at J, with 10 bases in the middle. Germline assignment: CDR1 SEHNR and CDR2 FQNEAQ (reference sequence). CDR3 length: 13 amino acids. In DNA, the CDR3 is TGTGCCAGCAGAAAAGACATAAATCAGCCCCAGCATTTT. Its translation is CASRKDINQPQHF.

This chain joins TRBV7-8 and TRBJ2-1; the match to TRBD1 covers 8 bases. The ends lost 0 bases at V and 5 bases at J; junction bases unmatched: 6. Germline-derived CDR1 and CDR2 are SGHVS and FQNEAQ. The CDR3 is made up of 16 amino acids. The CDR3 nucleotides are TGTGCCAGCAGCTTAGCATTGAGACAGGGGAACAATGAGCAGTTCTTC. Protein: CASSLALRQGNNEQFF.

There are a few counts of this clone. The chain carries TRBV6-2 or TRBV6-3 and TRBJ1-1; 8 bases fit TRBD1. The germline V gene has CDR1 MNHEY and CDR2 SVGEGT. The CDR3 runs to 17 residues. Trimming took 2 bases from V and 0 from J; bases not matched to a gene: 8. The CDR3 is CASSYKGTGLMNTEAFF. CDR3 DNA: TGTGCCAGCAGTTACAAAGGGACAGGACTTATGAACACTGAAGCTTTCTTT.

The CDR3 DNA reads as TGTGCCTGGACGAGGAGGACCGGGGGTGAAGCTTTCTTT. Protein product: CAWTRRTGGEAFF. V usage is TRBV30 and J usage is TRBJ1-1, with a possible D match to TRBD1 (5 bases). V lost 4 bases to trimming and J lost 7 bases, with 16 bases between them. CDR1 is GTSNPN and CDR2 is SVGIG in the germline V gene (reference sequence). This CDR3 is 13 amino acids long.

There are a few counts of this clone. The genes are TRBV28 and TRBJ1-1, with D hard to call. The CDR3 has 13 amino acids. V was trimmed by 5 bases and J by 4 bases, leaving 11 bases between them. Germline CDR1 and CDR2: MDHEN and SYDVKM. CDR3 coding DNA: TGTGCCAGCAGTCTGGGAGACACCACTGAAGCTTTCTTT. This codes for CASSLGDTTEAFF.

The chain links TRBV2 to TRBJ1-4; TRBD1 matches at 8 bases. V was clipped by 6 bases and J by 10 bases; unmatched bases: 10. Germline V gene data show CDR1 as SNHLY and CDR2 as FYNNEI. CDR3 length: 14 residues. CDR3 residues: CASSPPDRGGKLFF. CDR3 DNA: TGTGCCAGCAGCCCTCCCGACAGGGGCGGAAAACTGTTTTTT.

The V and J genes are TRBV19 and TRBJ1-5; 7 bases are a match to TRBD1. The junction had 3 bases not matched to a gene; V was cut back by 2 bases and J by 5 bases. CDR1 is LNHDA, CDR2 SQIVND, per germline (reference sequence). CDR3 length: 14 amino acids. CDR3 protein: CASSIRQGYQPQHF. In nucleotides, the CDR3 is TGTGCCAGTAGTATACGACAGGGCTATCAGCCCCAGCATTTT.

This clone was picked up one time. The J gene is TRBJ2-7, the V gene TRBV29-1; 9 nucleotides agree with TRBD2. V lost 7 bases and J lost 7; bases outside the gene matches: 5. CDR1 is SQVTM and CDR2 is ANQGSEA in the germline V gene. The CDR3 extends over 11 amino acids. The DNA for the CDR3 is TGCAGCGCAAATGGACTAGCGGAGCAGTACTTC. The encoded protein is CSANGLAEQYF.

This clone was observed once. The chain is built from TRBV9 and TRBJ2-1; tentative D call: TRBD1 (5 bases). Trimming took 3 bases from V and 5 from J, leaving 12 bases between them. CDR1 SGDLS and CDR2 YYNGEE come from the germline V gene. This CDR3 contains 14 residues. CDR3 protein: CASSAGVGDNEQFF. DNA of the CDR3: TGTGCCAGCAGCGCTGGAGTAGGGGACAATGAGCAGTTCTTC.